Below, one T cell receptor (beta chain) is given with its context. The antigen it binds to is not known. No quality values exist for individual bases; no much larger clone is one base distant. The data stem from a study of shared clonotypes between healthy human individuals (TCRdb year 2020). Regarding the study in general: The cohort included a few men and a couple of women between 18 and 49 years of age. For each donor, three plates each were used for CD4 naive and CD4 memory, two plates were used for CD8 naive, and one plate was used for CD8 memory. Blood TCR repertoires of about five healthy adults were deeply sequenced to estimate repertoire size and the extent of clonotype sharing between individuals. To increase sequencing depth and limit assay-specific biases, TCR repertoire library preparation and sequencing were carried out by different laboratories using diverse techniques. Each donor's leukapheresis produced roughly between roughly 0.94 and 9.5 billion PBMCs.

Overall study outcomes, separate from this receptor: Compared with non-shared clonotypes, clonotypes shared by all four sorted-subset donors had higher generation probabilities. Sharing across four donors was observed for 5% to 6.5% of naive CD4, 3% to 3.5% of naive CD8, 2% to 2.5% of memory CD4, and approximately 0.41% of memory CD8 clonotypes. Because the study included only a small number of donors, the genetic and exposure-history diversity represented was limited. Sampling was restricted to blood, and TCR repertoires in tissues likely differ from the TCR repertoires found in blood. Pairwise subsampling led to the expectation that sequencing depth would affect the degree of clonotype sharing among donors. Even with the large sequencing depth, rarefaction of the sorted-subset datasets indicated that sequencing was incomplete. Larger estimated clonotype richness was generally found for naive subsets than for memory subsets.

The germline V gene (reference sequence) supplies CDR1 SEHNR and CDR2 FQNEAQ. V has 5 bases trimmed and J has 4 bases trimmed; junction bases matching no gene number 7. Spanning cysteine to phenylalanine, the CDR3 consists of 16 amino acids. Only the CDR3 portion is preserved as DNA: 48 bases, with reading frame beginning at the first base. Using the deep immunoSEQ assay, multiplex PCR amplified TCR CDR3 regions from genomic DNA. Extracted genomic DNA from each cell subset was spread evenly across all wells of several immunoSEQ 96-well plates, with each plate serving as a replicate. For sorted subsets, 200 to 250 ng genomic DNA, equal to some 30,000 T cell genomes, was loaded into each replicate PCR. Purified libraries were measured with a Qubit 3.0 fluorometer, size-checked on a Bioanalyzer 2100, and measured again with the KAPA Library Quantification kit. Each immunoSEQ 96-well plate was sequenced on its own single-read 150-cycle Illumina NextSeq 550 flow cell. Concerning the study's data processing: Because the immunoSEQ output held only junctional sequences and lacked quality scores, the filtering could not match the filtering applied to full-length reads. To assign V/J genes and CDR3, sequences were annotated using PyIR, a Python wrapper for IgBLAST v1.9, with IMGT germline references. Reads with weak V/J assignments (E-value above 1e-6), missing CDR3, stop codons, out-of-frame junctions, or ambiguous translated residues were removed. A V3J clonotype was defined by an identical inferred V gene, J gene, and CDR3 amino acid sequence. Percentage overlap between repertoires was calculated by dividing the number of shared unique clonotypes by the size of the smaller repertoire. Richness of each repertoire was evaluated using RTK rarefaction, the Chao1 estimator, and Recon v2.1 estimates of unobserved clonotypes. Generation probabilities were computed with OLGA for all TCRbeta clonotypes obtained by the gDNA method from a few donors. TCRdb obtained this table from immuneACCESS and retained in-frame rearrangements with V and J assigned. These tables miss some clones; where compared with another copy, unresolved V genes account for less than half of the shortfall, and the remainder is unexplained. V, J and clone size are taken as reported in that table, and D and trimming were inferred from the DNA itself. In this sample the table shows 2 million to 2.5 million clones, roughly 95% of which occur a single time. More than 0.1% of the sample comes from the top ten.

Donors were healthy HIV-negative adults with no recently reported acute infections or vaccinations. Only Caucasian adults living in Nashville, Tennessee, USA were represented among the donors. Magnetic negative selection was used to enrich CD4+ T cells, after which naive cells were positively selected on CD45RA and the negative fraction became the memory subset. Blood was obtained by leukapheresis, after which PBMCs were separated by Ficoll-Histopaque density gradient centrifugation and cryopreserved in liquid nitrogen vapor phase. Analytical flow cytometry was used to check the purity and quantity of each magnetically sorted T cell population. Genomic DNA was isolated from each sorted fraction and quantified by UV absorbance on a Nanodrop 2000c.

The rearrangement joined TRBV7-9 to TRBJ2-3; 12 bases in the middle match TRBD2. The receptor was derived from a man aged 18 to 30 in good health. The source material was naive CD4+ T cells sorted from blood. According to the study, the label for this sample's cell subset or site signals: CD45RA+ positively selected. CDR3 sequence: CASSTQTSGSADTQYF. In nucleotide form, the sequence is TGTGCCAGCAGCACCCAGACTAGCGGGAGTGCAGATACGCAGTATTTT.